Included here is one T cell receptor (beta chain) sequence, with context. The data were obtained in a study of blood T cell repertoires in COVID-19. Study information: Samples taken during acute and convalescent COVID-19 were collected in the United States, Italy and Spain. Sample material is recorded as cDNA or gDNA derived from T cells, B-cell-depleted T cells, or PBMCs.

Study processing details: Amplification of reference gene primers provided the estimated nucleated cell counts. Only in-frame clones appear in the TCRdb table, and some are missing; sequencing was by immunoSEQ multiplex PCR. V, J and clone size were drawn from that table, and D and trimming were deduced from the DNA. This table has 65,000 to 90,000 clones, roughly 80% appearing once. Losses at the gene ends were 5 bases for V and 2 bases for J; bases not matched to a gene: 4. CDR1 and CDR2 (germline): SNHLY, FYNNEI. The CDR3 length is 15 residues. This TCR derives from a woman at least 80 years old with active or convalescent COVID-19. The gene calls are TRBV2 and TRBJ1-5; 9 bases fit TRBD1. Sequences were obtained from peripheral blood. The chain's CDR3 is CASSRWTGGNQPQHF. The CDR3, as DNA: TGTGCCAGCAGTAGGTGGACAGGGGGCAATCAGCCCCAGCATTTT.